This is a list of T cell receptor beta chains from one sample in a study of OX40 agonist ivuxolimab in advanced cancers. The protocol was immunoSEQ multiplex PCR, while the TCRdb copy is restricted to in-frame clones and leaves out a portion. The sample includes 53,000 or so clones, around nine tenths of them seen just once. The specimen comprised CD4+ or CD8+ T cells sorted from blood, sampled in a trial of the OX40 agonist ivuxolimab. These receptors were taken from an adult with an advanced solid tumor such as melanoma, head and neck, liver or kidney cancer. The CDR3 runs from the conserved cysteine through the conserved F or W. Fields, in order: V gene, clone size, D gene, J gene, CDR3 protein, CDR3 DNA. The D gene is left open where the match is weak. Size is stated for part of the rows, as once, few or many counts, or as a class when the clone is expanded.

>TRBV5-5|-|TRBD2|TRBJ2-2
CASSLEAGVSGELFF
TGTGCCAGCAGCTTGGAAGCGGGGGTGAGCGGGGAGCTGTTTTTT
>TRBV19|-|-|TRBJ1-3
CASRRDGRSGNTIYF
TGTGCCAGTAGGCGGGACGGGCGCTCTGGAAACACCATATATTTT
>TRBV7-9|-|TRBD1|TRBJ1-5
CASSATGGDEAQHF
TGTGCCAGCAGCGCGACAGGGGGCGACGAAGCCCAGCATTTT
>TRBV28|once|TRBD1|TRBJ1-5
CASSPAGGSRQPQHF
TGTGCCAGCAGTCCTGCAGGGGGATCAAGGCAGCCCCAGCATTTT
>TRBV18|-|-|TRBJ1-1
CASSKTSDLTEAFF
TGTGCCAGCTCAAAGACATCGGACCTCACTGAAGCTTTCTTT
>TRBV18|-|TRBD1|TRBJ1-3
CASSPPGTGDVGNTIYF
TGTGCCAGCTCACCACCGGGAACAGGGGACGTGGGAAACACCATATATTTT
>TRBV29-1|-|-|TRBJ1-1
CSVATVGNTEAFF
TGCAGCGTCGCCACGGTGGGCAACACTGAAGCTTTCTTT
>TRBV6-6|-|-|TRBJ1-5
CASRTQVGYSNQPQHF
TGTGCCAGCAGAACCCAAGTGGGATATAGCAATCAGCCCCAGCATTTT
>TRBV6-5|-|-|TRBJ2-5
CASKAGDFGETQYF
TGTGCCAGCAAGGCTGGGGATTTTGGAGAGACCCAGTACTTC
>TRBV5-5|few|-|TRBJ2-7
CASSLAYEQYF
TGTGCCAGCAGCTTGGCCTACGAGCAGTACTTC
>TRBV11-3|-|-|TRBJ1-6
CASSQGRNNSPLHF
TGTGCCAGCAGCCAGGGACGGAATAATTCACCCCTCCACTTT
>TRBV10-3|few|TRBD1|TRBJ2-1
CAISLQGNNEQFF
TGTGCCATCAGTCTACAGGGGAACAATGAGCAGTTCTTC
>TRBV19|-|-|TRBJ1-1
CASTPGGKGAEAFF
TGTGCCAGTACCCCGGGGGGGAAAGGGGCTGAAGCTTTCTTT
>TRBV10-1|few|-|TRBJ2-7
CASSDGPYEQYF
TGCGCCAGCAGTGACGGACCCTACGAGCAGTACTTC
>TRBV23-1|-|TRBD1|TRBJ1-2
CASSQGRGPIGGYTF
TGCGCCAGCAGTCAAGGGAGGGGGCCTATAGGTGGCTACACCTTC
>TRBV28|-|-|TRBJ2-7
CASSSAGAAPYEQYF
TGTGCCAGCAGTTCCGCGGGGGCCGCCCCCTACGAGCAGTACTTC
>TRBV5-4|-|-|TRBJ1-2
CASSFPQNYGYTF
TGTGCCAGCAGCTTCCCCCAGAACTATGGCTACACCTTC
>TRBV29-1|few|-|TRBJ1-1
CSVDPGQTQNTEAFF
TGCAGCGTTGATCCAGGGCAGACCCAGAACACTGAAGCTTTCTTT
>TRBV5-5|few|-|TRBJ1-2
CASSLGQANYGYTF
TGTGCCAGCAGCTTGGGACAGGCTAACTATGGCTACACCTTC
>TRBV5-5|-|-|TRBJ2-7
CASSLQSRGLDYEQYF
TGTGCCAGCAGCTTGCAGAGTAGAGGACTTGACTACGAGCAGTACTTC
>TRBV11-2|-|TRBD2|TRBJ2-4
CASSLGLAGVLGEKNIQYF
TGTGCCAGCAGCTTAGGGCTAGCGGGAGTTTTAGGAGAAAAAAACATTCAGTACTTC
>TRBV5-1|few|-|TRBJ2-7
CASSLGPWGRSYEQYF
TGCGCCAGCAGCTTGGGCCCCTGGGGACGCTCCTACGAGCAGTACTTC
>TRBV5-1|once|TRBD2|TRBJ2-6
CASSGTSGTPAGANVLTF
TGCGCCAGCAGCGGGACTAGCGGGACCCCTGCTGGGGCCAACGTCCTGACTTTC
>TRBV7-2|once|-|TRBJ1-5
CASSPSGQPQHF
TGTGCCAGCAGCCCAAGTGGCCAGCCCCAGCATTTT
>TRBV10-3|-|-|TRBJ2-7
CAISESAGSSYEQYF
TGTGCCATCAGTGAGTCCGCCGGAAGCTCCTACGAGCAGTACTTC
>TRBV5-1|-|-|TRBJ2-2
CASSPGNTGELFF
TGCGCCAGCAGCCCAGGGAACACCGGGGAGCTGTTTTTT
>TRBV7-8|once|TRBD2|TRBJ2-7
CASSSTRTSGRSYEQYF
TGTGCCAGCAGCTCTACCCGGACTAGCGGGAGATCCTACGAGCAGTACTTC
>TRBV4-1|-|TRBD1|TRBJ1-2
CASSQDPGQGDYGYTF
TGCGCCAGCAGCCAAGATCCGGGACAGGGGGACTATGGCTACACCTTC
>TRBV11-2|-|TRBD2|TRBJ2-5
CASSLRLAGETQYF
TGTGCCAGCAGCTTGCGACTAGCGGGAGAGACCCAGTACTTC
>TRBV5-6|once|TRBD1|TRBJ2-2
CASSLYRGLSTGELFF
TGTGCCAGCAGCCTGTACAGGGGGCTTAGCACCGGGGAGCTGTTTTTT
>TRBV25-1|-|-|TRBJ2-7
CASSERTSYSYEQYF
TGTGCCAGCAGTGAAAGGACAAGCTACTCCTACGAGCAGTACTTC
>TRBV27|few|-|TRBJ1-4
CASSSDPYEKLFF
TGTGCCAGCAGTTCGGACCCCTATGAAAAACTGTTTTTT
>TRBV15|-|TRBD1|TRBJ2-3
CATSARTGSTDTQYF
TGTGCCACCAGCGCCCGGACAGGGAGCACAGATACGCAGTATTTT
>TRBV7-5|few|-|TRBJ2-7
CARSLRSAGSYEQYF
TGTGCCAGAAGCTTACGGTCCGCAGGGAGCTACGAGCAGTACTTC
>TRBV19|once|-|TRBJ2-6
CASDGRLTGSGANVLTF
TGTGCCAGTGATGGGAGGCTTACAGGGTCTGGGGCCAACGTCCTGACTTTC
>TRBV20-1|few|-|TRBJ1-1
CSALRRAFF
TGCAGTGCCCTCCGAAGGGCTTTCTTT
>TRBV6-5|once|-|TRBJ1-2
CASSLRGYGYTF
TGTGCCAGCAGCCTTCGAGGGTATGGCTACACCTTC
>TRBV4-1|few|TRBD2|TRBJ2-1
CASSLAGTSGKYGEQFF
TGCGCCAGCAGCCTCGCCGGGACTAGCGGGAAGTACGGTGAGCAGTTCTTC
>TRBV5-4|-|-|TRBJ2-5
CASSGGGLETQYF
TGTGCCAGCAGCGGGGGCGGTTTGGAGACCCAGTACTTC
>TRBV5-1|few|TRBD1|TRBJ2-5
CASSPQGTGGAGETQYF
TGCGCCAGCAGCCCCCAAGGAACAGGGGGCGCAGGAGAGACCCAGTACTTC
>TRBV14|-|-|TRBJ1-3
CASSQVGGFGNTIYF
TGTGCCAGCAGCCAAGTCGGAGGTTTTGGAAACACCATATATTTT
>TRBV13|-|-|TRBJ2-5
CASSFRQTQYF
TGTGCCAGCAGCTTTCGGCAGACCCAGTACTTC
>TRBV5-1|few|TRBD1|TRBJ1-2
CASSPRTGGNGYTF
TGCGCCAGCAGCCCGAGGACAGGGGGCAATGGCTACACCTTC
>TRBV18|-|-|TRBJ1-1
CASSLAHNTEAFF
TGTGCCAGCTCATTGGCTCACAACACTGAAGCTTTCTTT
>TRBV5-1|-|-|TRBJ2-3
CASSWRGKVDTQYF
TGCGCCAGCAGCTGGAGGGGGAAGGTGGATACGCAGTATTTT
>TRBV6-6|-|-|TRBJ2-1
CASGPSHLYNEQFF
TGTGCCAGCGGGCCGAGCCACCTCTACAATGAGCAGTTCTTC
>TRBV5-1|-|-|TRBJ2-3
CASSFQEFPAATQYF
TGCGCCAGCAGCTTCCAGGAGTTTCCGGCCGCTACGCAGTATTTT
>TRBV19|-|-|TRBJ2-2
CASSIDAGSGELFF
TGTGCCAGTAGTATAGATGCAGGGTCCGGGGAGCTGTTTTTT
>TRBV5-6|-|TRBD1|TRBJ1-6
CASSSRGNSPLHF
TGTGCCAGCAGCAGCAGGGGGAATTCACCCCTCCACTTT
>TRBV6-6|-|-|TRBJ1-6
CASKPSGGQNNSPLHF
TGTGCCAGCAAACCCTCGGGGGGGCAGAATAATTCACCCCTCCACTTT
>TRBV28|-|-|TRBJ2-3
CASSLGGAGRDTQYF
TGTGCCAGCAGTTTAGGAGGGGCCGGAAGAGATACGCAGTATTTT
>TRBV28|-|-|TRBJ1-5
CASSALGRDNQPQHF
TGTGCCAGCAGTGCCCTCGGCAGGGACAATCAGCCCCAGCATTTT
>TRBV18|-|TRBD1|TRBJ2-3
CASSPIPGQGAGDTQYF
TGTGCCAGCTCACCAATACCGGGACAGGGGGCTGGAGATACGCAGTATTTT
>TRBV4-2|-|TRBD1|TRBJ1-2
CASSQESGGKNGYTF
TGTGCCAGCAGCCAAGAGTCAGGGGGTAAAAATGGCTACACCTTC
>TRBV5-6|-|TRBD2|TRBJ2-5
CASSWTLGTSGQETQYF
TGTGCCAGCAGTTGGACCTTAGGGACTAGCGGCCAAGAGACCCAGTACTTC
>TRBV11-3|-|TRBD1|TRBJ2-7
CASSRTGIYEQYF
TGTGCCAGCAGCCGGACAGGGATTTACGAGCAGTACTTC